Listed here are 16 T cell receptor beta chains from one sample, sequenced in a study of T cell repertoires in cytomegalovirus infection. MiXCR, applied by TCRdb to the reads, yields one record per CDR3 protein. The sample lists 300,000 to 400,000 distinct CDR3 sequences, about 28% occurring once. For these TCRs, the target antigens are not known. Sequences were derived from cultured PBMCs, sampled from culture after CMV antigen stimulation. The source is a human donor in good health (CMV status not recorded). Some clones in this sample may be carry-over from other donors' samples.

The V gene is TRBV7-8, the J gene TRBJ1-2, with 9 bases that match TRBD1. The germline gives CDR1 SGHVS, CDR2 FQNEAQ. With V trimmed by 5 bases and J by 4 bases, 11 bases remained unmatched. CDR3 size: 16 residues. Written as DNA, the CDR3 is TGTGCCAGCAGCCTCCGGCGGACAGGGGAACTCTATGGCTACACCTTC. Translated, it gives CASSLRRTGELYGYTF. The variable domain in full, completed from reference TRBV7-8 and TRBJ1-2, reads GAGVSQSPRYKVAKRGQDVALRCDPISGHVSLFWYQQALGQGPEFLTYFQNEAQLDKSGLPSDRFFAERPEGSVSTLKIQRTQQEDSAVYLCASSLRRTGELYGYTFGSGTRLTVV.

The CDR3 reads CASKKGGSYNEQFF. The CDR3 nucleotides are TGTGCCAGCAAGAAGGGAGGTTCCTACAATGAGCAGTTCTTC. This chain joins TRBV2 and TRBJ2-1, with D maybe TRBD2 (6 bases). The CDR3 totals 14 residues. Germline V lookup: CDR1 SNHLY, CDR2 FYNNEI. V was clipped by 7 bases and J by 1 base, with 11 bases between them.

The CDR3 here is CASSRGLAFTDTQYF. CDR3 nucleotides: TGTGCCAGCAGCCGGGGACTAGCCTTCACAGATACGCAGTATTTT. The chain recombines TRBV7-3 with TRBJ2-3, with 9 bases matching TRBD2. Trimming took 5 bases from V and 2 from J; bases not matched to a gene: 5. CDR1 is SGHTA, CDR2 FQGTGA, per germline. The CDR3 totals 15 residues.

The CDR3 here is CASSPGGQGSTEAFF. The CDR3 bases are TGTGCCAGCAGCCCTGGGGGACAGGGGAGCACTGAAGCTTTCTTT. This chain joins TRBV5-4 and TRBJ1-1; 10 nucleotides line up with TRBD1. CDR1 and CDR2 (germline): SGHNT, YYREEE (reference sequence). There are 15 residues in the CDR3. The ends lost 4 bases at V and 4 bases at J; junction bases unmatched: 7.

CDR3: CASSSLGRGQPQHF. DNA for the CDR3: TGTGCCAGCAGTTCGCTCGGTCGGGGGCAGCCCCAGCATTTT. The gene calls are TRBV27 and TRBJ1-5, with a possible D match to TRBD1 (5 bases). The CDR3 contains 14 residues. V was cut by 4 bases and J by 7 bases, with 14 bases left in between. CDR1 is MNHEY, CDR2 SMNVEV, per germline (reference sequence).

This chain connects TRBV11-2 to TRBJ2-7; 9 nucleotides match TRBD1. The CDR3 loop spans 16 amino acids. The germline V gene encodes CDR1 SGHAT and CDR2 FQNNGV. Trimming removed 0 bases from V and 1 base from J; junction bases left unmatched: 4. The CDR3 DNA follows: TGTGCCAGCAGCTTAGAAGTGGGACAGGGATCCTACGAGCAGTACTTC. It specifies CASSLEVGQGSYEQYF.

This clonotype was detected only a few times. The V call is TRBV28, the J call TRBJ2-5; 9 bases fit TRBD1. The CDR3 is 14 residues long. CDR1 MDHEN and CDR2 SYDVKM come from the germline V gene. V lost 5 bases and J lost 3; bases outside the gene matches: 4. CDR3 loop: CASSRTGAKETQYF. CDR3 bases: TGTGCCAGCAGTCGGACAGGGGCCAAAGAGACCCAGTACTTC.

This clonotype has only a few counts. This sequence joins TRBV19 and TRBJ1-4; 9 bases are shared with TRBD1. Per the germline V gene, CDR1 is LNHDA and CDR2 is SQIVND (reference sequence). This CDR3 has 13 residues. The J segment lost 7 bases and the V segment lost 5 bases, leaving 2 bases of the junction unmatched. In nucleotides, the CDR3 is TGTGCCAGTAGTGGGACAGGGACTGAAAAACTGTTTTTT. It yields the protein CASSGTGTEKLFF.

This clonotype was counted ten times or more. The chain carries TRBV5-1 and TRBJ1-1; 9 nucleotides match TRBD1. CDR3 length: 14 residues. V lost 3 bases, J lost 4 bases, and 4 bases stayed unmatched. CDR1 and CDR2 from the germline V gene are SGHRS and YFSETQ. The CDR3 nucleotides read TGCGCCAGCAGCTCGGGACAGGGAGCCACTGAAGCTTTCTTT. Its translation: CASSSGQGATEAFF.

This clonotype turned up a few times. The chain recombines TRBV20-1 with TRBJ2-7; TRBD1 matches at 7 bases. The J segment lost 3 bases and the V segment lost 2 bases, leaving 10 bases of the junction unmatched. CDR1 and CDR2 (germline): DFQATT, SNEGSKA (reference sequence). This CDR3 is built from 15 residues. The CDR3 DNA sequence: TGCAGTGCTAGACTTTCGAGCAGGGGGTTCTACGAGCAGTACTTC. Protein product: CSARLSSRGFYEQYF.

The chain carries TRBV7-6 and TRBJ2-7; maybe TRBD2 (7 bases). Trimming removed 6 bases from V and 0 bases from J, with 18 bases in between. CDR3 length equals 16 residues. The germline gives CDR1 SGHVS, CDR2 FNYEAQ. The CDR3 nucleotides are TGTGCCAGCAGGACTGGGGGGGGCCCAATCTCCTACGAGCAGTACTTC. Its translation: CASRTGGGPISYEQYF.

This clonotype was picked up a small number of times. This chain links TRBV20-1 with TRBJ1-6; TRBD1 aligns across 10 bases. The CDR3 loop spans 13 amino acids. V trimming: 7 bases; J trimming: 7 bases; junction bases outside the gene matches: 4. CDR1 is DFQATT, CDR2 SNEGSKA, per germline (reference sequence). CDR3 coding DNA: TGCAGTGTACCGGGACAGGGGAATTCACCCCTCCACTTT. Protein sequence: CSVPGQGNSPLHF.

This clonotype appeared a few times. V is TRBV4-1 and J is TRBJ2-5; a possible D gene is TRBD1 (7 bases). The CDR3 runs to 17 residues. V was clipped by 4 bases and J by 5 bases, with 23 bases between them. CDR1 is MGHRA and CDR2 is YSYEKL in the germline V gene. The CDR3 protein is CASSRLGTVGGGETQYF. The CDR3 nucleotides are TGCGCCAGCAGCCGCCTCGGGACAGTAGGAGGGGGCGAGACCCAGTACTTC.

The chain links TRBV9 to TRBJ2-4; 9 bases align to TRBD2. The V gene end was trimmed by 0 bases and the J gene end by 8 bases; junction bases not matched to a gene: 9. Germline V lookup: CDR1 SGDLS, CDR2 YYNGEE. The CDR3 is 16 amino acids. CDR3 sequence (DNA): TGTGCCAGCAGCGTAGGCAAGGCAGCGGGAGGTGACATTCAGTACTTC. It specifies CASSVGKAAGGDIQYF.

V gene TRBV11-2 combines with J gene TRBJ2-1, with D possibly being TRBD2 (5 bases). Germline V gives CDR1 SGHAT, CDR2 FQNNGV. With 5 bases removed from V and 7 bases from J, the gap between germline ends came to 9 bases. The CDR3 extends over 12 amino acids. CDR3 residues: CASSTPGNEQFF. Here the CDR3 DNA reads TGTGCCAGCAGCACACCGGGAAATGAGCAGTTCTTC.

The rearrangement links TRBV7-6 to TRBJ1-2; a weak D match, TRBD1 (5 bases). With 4 bases removed from V and 3 bases from J, the gap between germline ends came to 15 bases. There are 15 residues in the CDR3. Per germline, CDR1 SGHVS and CDR2 FNYEAQ. The CDR3, as DNA: TGTGCCAGCAGCTCCCTCGGGGCAGTTGACTATGGCTACACCTTC. It translates to CASSSLGAVDYGYTF.